The 25 T cell receptor beta chains in this list originate from one sample, sequenced in a study of blood T cell repertoires in COVID-19. Sequenced by immunoSEQ multiplex PCR; TCRdb stores in-frame clones only, minus some. This table has some 240,000 clones, about 79% appearing once. Sequences were obtained from peripheral blood. These receptors all come from a man aged 45 to 65 with active or convalescent COVID-19.

This clone was seen once. The CDR3 spells CATSRGRETQYF. The DNA for the CDR3 is TGTGCCACCAGCAGAGGCAGGGAGACCCAGTACTTC. The rearrangement joins TRBV15 to TRBJ2-5; D call uncertain. Germline lookup yields CDR1 LNHNV and CDR2 YYDKDF (reference sequence). The CDR3 loop spans 12 amino acids. Deletions cut 1 base from V and 5 bases from J, with 5 bases between.

This clone appeared a single time. This chain connects TRBV5-1 to TRBJ2-5; unclear D gene. The germline CDR1 and CDR2 sequences are SGHRS and YFSETQ. The V end lost 0 bases, the J end lost 1 base, and 10 bases lay between the germline ends. This CDR3 comprises 15 residues. The chain's CDR3 is CASSLGWQVQETQYF. The CDR3 DNA reads TGCGCCAGCAGCTTGGGGTGGCAGGTCCAAGAGACCCAGTACTTC. The whole variable domain, remainder taken from reference TRBV5-1 and TRBJ2-5, is KAGVTQTPRYLIKTRGQQVTLSCSPISGHRSVSWYQQTPGQGLQFLFEYFSETQRNKGNFPGRFSGRQFSNSRSEMNVSTLELGDSALYLCASSLGWQVQETQYFGPGTRLLVL.

This rearrangement joins TRBV5-8 to TRBJ1-2; D unclear. This CDR3 region has 15 residues. Germline V gives CDR1 SGHTS, CDR2 YDEGEE. V lost 10 bases and J 3 bases, leaving 22 bases between the germline ends. The CDR3 protein is CAGRRESLLYYGYTF. The CDR3 bases are TGTGCCGGGCGTAGAGAGTCTCTTCTCTACTATGGCTACACCTTC. Full variable domain (remainder filled in from reference TRBV5-8 and TRBJ1-2): EAGVTQSPTHLIKTRGQQATLRCSPISGHTSVYWYQQALGLGLQFLLWYDEGEERNRGNFPPRFSGRQFPNYSSELNVNALELEDSALYLCAGRRESLLYYGYTFGSGTRLTVV.

The chain recombines TRBV11-2 with TRBJ2-5, with TRBD2 identical over 9 bases. The germline V gene has CDR1 SGHAT and CDR2 FQNNGV. There are 14 residues in the CDR3. Trimming removed 5 bases from V and 5 bases from J; junction bases left unmatched: 6. CDR3 DNA: TGTGCCAGCAGCCCGGCTAGCGGGGCGGAGACCCAGTACTTC. Translating gives CASSPASGAETQYF.

Regarding this clone: An end of the junction does not agree with germline; a read error may underlie this. The rearrangement uses TRBV5-5 and TRBJ1-4; TRBD1 agrees at 8 bases. Germline V CDR1 and CDR2: SGHKS, YYEKEE (reference sequence). This CDR3 comprises 14 residues. CDR3 nucleotides: TGTGCCAGCAGCTTGACCCGTTATCCGGACAGGGCAGTTTTT. Translated: CASSLTRYPDRAVF.

This chain uses TRBV4-3 with TRBJ2-7; TRBD2 aligns across 10 bases. This CDR3 has 16 residues. Germline assignment: CDR1 LGHNA and CDR2 YSLEER. V gave up 3 bases and J gave up 4 bases; unmatched junction bases: 9. The CDR3 is CASSQTRLAGAYEQYF. The CDR3 nucleotides are TGCGCCAGCAGCCAGACCCGACTAGCGGGTGCATACGAGCAGTACTTC.

This chain joins TRBV6-6 and TRBJ2-5, with D unclear. CDR3 length: 12 amino acids. Looked up from germline, CDR1 is MNHNY and CDR2 is SVGAGI (reference sequence). V lost 2 bases to trimming and J lost 10 bases, with 11 bases between them. The CDR3 spells CASSYPREDQYF. The DNA of the CDR3 is TGTGCCAGCAGTTACCCAAGAGAGGACCAGTACTTC.

The J gene is TRBJ1-1, the V gene TRBV18; 9 positions match TRBD1. In germline, CDR1 is KGHSH, CDR2 LQKENI. J gave up 0 bases and V 5 bases, and 13 bases lay outside the gene matches. This CDR3 comprises 18 residues. Here the CDR3 reads CASSFFNGQGSMNTEAFF. The DNA of the CDR3 is TGTGCCAGCTCATTCTTCAACGGACAGGGGAGCATGAACACTGAAGCTTTCTTT. The complete variable domain, with remaining parts taken from reference TRBV18 and TRBJ1-1, reads NAGVMQNPRHLVRRRGQEARLRCSPMKGHSHVYWYRQLPEEGLKFMVYLQKENIIDESGMPKERFSAEFPKEGPSILRIQQVVRGDSAAYFCASSFFNGQGSMNTEAFFGQGTRLTVV.

V usage is TRBV19 and J usage is TRBJ2-1; 7 positions match TRBD2. CDR1 and CDR2 from the germline V gene are LNHDA and SQIVND (reference sequence). Trimming removed 3 bases from V and 4 bases from J; junction bases left unmatched: 21. The CDR3 sequence is 20 residues long. The CDR3 loop is CASSMWAAGENAEPYNEQFF. CDR3 nucleotides: TGTGCCAGTAGTATGTGGGCGGCGGGGGAGAACGCCGAACCTTACAATGAGCAGTTCTTC.

V and J are TRBV27 and TRBJ1-1; D gene unclear. The CDR3 spans 12 residues. The ends were cut back, 5 bases at V and 7 bases at J, with 11 bases in the middle. The germline V gene has CDR1 MNHEY and CDR2 SMNVEV (reference sequence). The CDR3 DNA follows: TGTGCCAGCAGTCCCCCGGGGAATGAAGCTTTCTTT. It yields the protein CASSPPGNEAFF.

This chain connects TRBV5-1 to TRBJ1-6; 7 nucleotides match TRBD1. CDR1 is SGHRS and CDR2 is YFSETQ in the germline V gene. With 4 bases clipped from V and 10 bases from J, the junction kept 8 bases outside the gene matches. This CDR3 spans 14 amino acids. CDR3 loop: CASSPGQVRSPLHF. In DNA, the CDR3 is TGCGCCAGCAGCCCTGGACAGGTTCGATCACCCCTCCACTTT.

V gene TRBV6-5 combines with J gene TRBJ2-1, with TRBD1 as a possible D gene (6 bases). The V end was cut by 2 bases, the J end by 3 bases, with 14 bases between. This CDR3 is built from 16 residues. Per the germline V gene, CDR1 is MNHEY and CDR2 is SVGAGI. CDR3 coding DNA: TGTGCCAGCAGTTACACTGACAGGCTATTCTACAATGAGCAGTTCTTC. It translates to CASSYTDRLFYNEQFF.

The chain couples TRBV5-4 to TRBJ1-6; a weak D match, TRBD1 (6 bases). V lost 2 bases and J 7 bases, leaving 10 bases between the germline ends. Germline V gene data show CDR1 as SGHNT and CDR2 as YYREEE (reference sequence). The CDR3 spans 14 residues. For the CDR3, the DNA is TGTGCCAGCAGCTTTACAGGGAAGAATTCACCCCTCCACTTT. Its translation: CASSFTGKNSPLHF.

The rearrangement links TRBV4-2 to TRBJ2-2; 10 bases are shared with TRBD1. V was pared by 5 bases and J by 3 bases, with 3 bases of the junction left unmatched. The CDR3 is 15 amino acids. Germline loops: CDR1 LGHNA, CDR2 YNFKEQ. The CDR3 DNA is TGTGCCAGCAGCTGGGGGACAGGGGACACCGGGGAGCTGTTTTTT. Encoded protein: CASSWGTGDTGELFF.

This clone was found many times. This chain links TRBV2 with TRBJ1-1; the D is unclear. CDR1 and CDR2 (germline): SNHLY, FYNNEI. The V and J ends lost 7 bases and 1 base respectively, with 10 bases between them. CDR3 length: 13 amino acids. The CDR3 nucleotides are TGTGCCAGCATCTGGAGTCCGAACACTGAAGCTTTCTTT. Protein product: CASIWSPNTEAFF.

This chain connects TRBV23-1 to TRBJ1-2; TRBD1 agrees at 9 bases. TRBV23-1 is an open reading frame, and its role is uncertain. Losses at the gene ends were 2 bases for V and 1 base for J; bases not matched to a gene: 2. This CDR3 is built from 15 residues. For the CDR3, the DNA is TGCGCCAGCAGTCAAGACAGGGGGGGTAACTATGGCTACACCTTC. Amino acid sequence: CASSQDRGGNYGYTF.

The chain couples TRBV2 to TRBJ1-3; D is unresolved. The V gene's germline CDR1 is SNHLY and CDR2 FYNNEI. The V gene lost 4 bases and the J gene lost 0 bases, with 7 bases spanning the gap. The CDR3 covers 14 residues. For the CDR3, the DNA is TGTGCCAGCAGTGGGCGGGCCTCTGGAAACACCATATATTTT. Translated, it gives CASSGRASGNTIYF.

The chain uses TRBV5-1 and TRBJ2-5, with TRBD1 as a possible D gene (6 bases). Germline V CDR1 and CDR2: SGHRS, YFSETQ. The CDR3 sequence is 16 residues long. The V gene lost 4 bases and the J gene lost 2 bases, with 18 bases spanning the gap. CDR3 sequence: CASSGAQGSGQETQYF. The CDR3 bases are TGCGCCAGCAGCGGGGCCCAGGGGTCCGGGCAAGAGACCCAGTACTTC. Based on the CDR3 plus reference TRBV5-1 and TRBJ2-5, the full variable domain is KAGVTQTPRYLIKTRGQQVTLSCSPISGHRSVSWYQQTPGQGLQFLFEYFSETQRNKGNFPGRFSGRQFSNSRSEMNVSTLELGDSALYLCASSGAQGSGQETQYFGPGTRLLVL.

The chain uses TRBV19 and TRBJ2-5; TRBD1 agrees at 10 bases. The CDR3 is 15 amino acids. V lost 5 bases to trimming and J lost 1 base; unmatched junction nucleotides: 4. Germline loops: CDR1 LNHDA, CDR2 SQIVND (reference sequence). CDR3: CASSPRTGGQETQYF. In DNA form, the CDR3 reads TGTGCCAGTAGTCCACGGACAGGGGGCCAAGAGACCCAGTACTTC.

The V gene is TRBV6-1, the J gene TRBJ1-2, with D maybe TRBD1 (5 bases). Germline V gives CDR1 MNHNS, CDR2 SASEGT. The CDR3 is 16 amino acids. Trimming cost V 4 bases and J 5 bases, with 20 bases left between them. CDR3 DNA: TGTGCCAGCAGTGTCGACAGTCGGTCGGCTGTATATGGCTACACCTTC. Residues: CASSVDSRSAVYGYTF.

This chain links TRBV30 with TRBJ2-7; TRBD2 agrees at 8 bases. V gave up 0 bases and J gave up 6 bases; unmatched junction bases: 4. The germline gives CDR1 GTSNPN, CDR2 SVGIG (reference sequence). The length of the CDR3 is 13 residues. The CDR3 reads CAWSVLAGPEQYF. CDR3 DNA sequence: TGTGCCTGGAGTGTCTTAGCGGGACCCGAGCAGTACTTC.

CDR3 loop: CASSGDSPLHF. The CDR3 DNA reads as TGTGCCAGCAGCGGGGATTCACCCCTCCACTTT. The chain carries TRBV28 and TRBJ1-6; D not resolved. V was cut by 6 bases and J by 8 bases, with 5 bases left in between. Germline V CDR1 and CDR2: MDHEN, SYDVKM. This CDR3 comprises 11 residues.

The chain uses TRBV19 and TRBJ2-1; 7 bases agree with TRBD2. The germline gives CDR1 LNHDA, CDR2 SQIVND (reference sequence). CDR3 length: 14 residues. J lost 2 bases, V lost 7 bases, and 5 bases had no gene match. The CDR3 nucleotides read TGTGCCAGTACGCTAGCGGTCCCCTACAATGAGCAGTTCTTC. Residues: CASTLAVPYNEQFF.

The chain joins TRBV30 to TRBJ1-6; TRBD1 matches at 10 bases. From germline, CDR1 is GTSNPN and CDR2 SVGIG (reference sequence). Unmatched junction bases numbered 13, after V lost 6 bases and J lost 8 bases. The CDR3 is 16 residues long. CDR3 sequence reads: CACHHKDRGSDSPLHF. The CDR3 DNA reads as TGTGCCTGCCACCATAAGGACAGGGGGTCGGATTCACCCCTCCACTTT.

The chain recombines TRBV27 with TRBJ1-3, with 7 bases that match TRBD1. The trim removed 6 bases at V and 0 bases at J, leaving 5 bases unmatched. The CDR3 length is 15 residues. Germline values: CDR1 MNHEY, CDR2 SMNVEV (reference sequence). As DNA, the CDR3 is TGTGCCAGCAGCCCCAGGGGGAGCTCTGGAAACACCATATATTTT. It codes for CASSPRGSSGNTIYF.